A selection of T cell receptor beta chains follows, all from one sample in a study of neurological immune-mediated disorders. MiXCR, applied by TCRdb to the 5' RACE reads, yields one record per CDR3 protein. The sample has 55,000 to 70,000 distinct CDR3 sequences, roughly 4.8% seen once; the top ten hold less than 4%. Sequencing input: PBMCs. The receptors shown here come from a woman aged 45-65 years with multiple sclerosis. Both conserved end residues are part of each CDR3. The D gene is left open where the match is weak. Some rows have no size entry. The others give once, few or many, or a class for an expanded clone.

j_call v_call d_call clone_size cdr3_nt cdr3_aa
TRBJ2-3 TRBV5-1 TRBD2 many TGCGCCAGCAGCGGAAAGCGGGGTTGGGGCACAGATACGCAGTATTTT CASSGKRGWGTDTQYF
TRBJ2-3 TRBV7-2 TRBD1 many TGTGCCAGCAGCCACGATCGGACAGGGTATAAGGAAGATACGCAGTATTTT CASSHDRTGYKEDTQYF
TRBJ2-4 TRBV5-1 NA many TGCGCCAGCAGCTTGGGGCAGGTTGAAAACATTCAGTACTTC CASSLGQVENIQYF
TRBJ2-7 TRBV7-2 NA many TGTGCCAGCAGCTTAAGCCGGGACACGAGCTCCTACGAGCAGTACTTC CASSLSRDTSSYEQYF
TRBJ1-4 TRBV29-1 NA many TGCAGCGCTGACCAGGGTGGAGAAAAACTGTTTTTT CSADQGGEKLFF
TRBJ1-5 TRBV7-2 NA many TGTGCCAGCAGTCAAGGGACGTCTCAGCCCCAGCATTTT CASSQGTSQPQHF
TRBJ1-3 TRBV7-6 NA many TGTGCCAGCAGCAACCAACCCGGGGGAAACACCATATATTTT CASSNQPGGNTIYF
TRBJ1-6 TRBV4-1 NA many TGCGCCAGCAGCCAAGATTCGGTGGCCGGGGGGCATAATTCACCCCTCCACTTT CASSQDSVAGGHNSPLHF
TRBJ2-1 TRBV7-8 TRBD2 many TGTGCCAGCAGCAGACGGGGGGTCCCTGAGCAGTTCTTC CASSRRGVPEQFF
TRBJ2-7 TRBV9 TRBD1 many TGTGCCAGCAGCGTCAGAGACAGGGACGAGCAGTACTTC CASSVRDRDEQYF
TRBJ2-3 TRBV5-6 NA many TGTGCCAGCATAAGATGGCCCGTACGGACAGATACGCAGTATTTT CASIRWPVRTDTQYF
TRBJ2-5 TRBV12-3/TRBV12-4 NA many TGTGCCAGCACCCAGGGCCCAAGCGGGGAGACCCAGTACTTC CASTQGPSGETQYF
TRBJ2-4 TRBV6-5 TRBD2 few TGTGCCAGCAGTACTAGCGGGGCGGCCAAAAACATTCAGTACTTC CASSTSGAAKNIQYF
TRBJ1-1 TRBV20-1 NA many TGCAGTGCTAGCCGGGGGTCGGACACTGAAGCTTTCTTT CSASRGSDTEAFF
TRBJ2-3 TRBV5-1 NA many TGCGCCAGCAGCTGGGACACAGATACGCAGTATTTT CASSWDTDTQYF
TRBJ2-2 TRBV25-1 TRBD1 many TGTGCCAGCAGTGATTGGGGACAGGGTGCCTCGGCCGGGGAGCTGTTTTTT CASSDWGQGASAGELFF
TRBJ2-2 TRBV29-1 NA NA TGCAGCGCGGGGTTGGTCACCGGGGAGCTGTTTTTT CSAGLVTGELFF
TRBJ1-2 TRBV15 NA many TGTGCCACCAGCAGAGGTGGCAGGGTGGATGGCTACACCTTC CATSRGGRVDGYTF
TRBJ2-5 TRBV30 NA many TGTGCCTGGAGTCTAACAGGGTTTCGAGAGACCCAGTACTTC CAWSLTGFRETQYF
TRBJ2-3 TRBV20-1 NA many TGCAGTGCTAGCGGGTTAACAGATACGCAGTATTTT CSASGLTDTQYF
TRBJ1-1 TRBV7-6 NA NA TGTTCCAGCAGCCTGGACAGGAACACTGAAGCTTTCTTT CSSSLDRNTEAFF
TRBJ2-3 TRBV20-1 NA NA TGCAGTGCTAGAGATGTCATGGGGACAGATACGCAGTATTTT CSARDVMGTDTQYF
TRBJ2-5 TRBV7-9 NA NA TGTGCCAGCAGCATACAAATTCAAGAGACCCAGTACTTC CASSIQIQETQYF
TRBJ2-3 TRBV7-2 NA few TGTGCCAGCAGCTCGAACCTGGGAGATACGCAGTATTTT CASSSNLGDTQYF
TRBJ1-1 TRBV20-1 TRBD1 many TGCAGTGCCTGGACAGGGAACACTGAAGCTTTCTTT CSAWTGNTEAFF
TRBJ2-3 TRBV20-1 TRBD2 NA TGCAGTGCCCCGGGACTAGCGGGGGGATGGGGGGCAGATACGCAGTATTTT CSAPGLAGGWGADTQYF
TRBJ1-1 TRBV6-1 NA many TGTGCCAGCAGGAGGGGAAAGGCTGAAGCTTTCTTT CASRRGKAEAFF
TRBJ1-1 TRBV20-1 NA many TGCAGTTTGGCCGACCCCGGGCGCAACACTGAAGCTTTCTTT CSLADPGRNTEAFF
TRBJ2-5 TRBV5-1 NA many TGCGCCAGCAGCGCGGACGCACAAGAGACCCAGTACTTC CASSADAQETQYF
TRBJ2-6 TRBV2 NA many TGTGCCAGCAGTCCTGACAGCTCTGGGGCCAACGTCCTGACTTTC CASSPDSSGANVLTF
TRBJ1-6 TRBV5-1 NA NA TGCGCCAGCAGCTTGGCTGGGGATAAACTTTCACCCCTCCACTTT CASSLAGDKLSPLHF
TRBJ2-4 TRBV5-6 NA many TGTGCCAGCAGCTTAGCTCTGGACAACCAGGGAAAAAACATTCAGTACTTC CASSLALDNQGKNIQYF
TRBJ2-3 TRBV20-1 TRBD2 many TGCAGTGCTAGAGGGTCTGGAGGACTAGCGTATACAGATACGCAGTATTTT CSARGSGGLAYTDTQYF